This T cell receptor (beta chain) was profiled in a study of cytomegalovirus exposure and HLA in healthy donors. Primers for the PCR totalled 60 Vbeta and 13 Jbeta. Some clones are missing from TCRdb's copy, which holds only in-frame ones; the method was immunoSEQ multiplex PCR. The repertoire holds approximately 100,000 clones, with about 75% as singletons. Remarks on this clone: Its antigen is as yet unknown.

Each donor was healthy, and each was a bone marrow donor. When sampled, the donors appeared nominally healthy, though they likely had unrecorded immune exposures. Study findings and constraints: The authors listed approximately 150 TCR beta chains as cytomegalovirus-associated.

CDR3 length: 15 residues. Looked up from germline, CDR1 is SGHNT and CDR2 is YYREEE (reference sequence). The V and J ends lost 3 bases and 2 bases, in that order; junction bases with no gene match: 6. The source is a male donor in good health and CMV-seropositive. Material: PBMCs. The chain recombines TRBV5-4 with TRBJ2-7, with TRBD1 matching 9 bases. CDR3: CASSSGTGRTYEQYF. The CDR3 DNA follows: TGTGCCAGCAGCTCCGGGACAGGGCGTACCTACGAGCAGTACTTC.